This T cell receptor beta chain was recorded in a study of cytomegalovirus exposure and HLA in healthy donors. This clone was seen only once. The PCR ran on 60 Vbeta and 13 Jbeta primers. Only in-frame clones appear in the TCRdb table, and some are missing; sequencing was by immunoSEQ multiplex PCR. The sample lists 150,000 to 200,000 clones; 70% to 80% were seen once. The TCR sequence derives from a woman in her twenties or thirties in good health and CMV-seropositive. The sample was PBMCs.

CDR3 bases: TGTGCCAGCAGCTCGGGACTAGTTGATTACCAAGAGACCCAGTACTTC. Amino acid sequence: CASSSGLVDYQETQYF. The V and J genes are TRBV5-8 and TRBJ2-5, with 8 bases that match TRBD2. V dropped 3 bases and J dropped 0; count of bases not matched to a gene: 7. Germline CDR1 reads SGHTS; CDR2 reads YDEGEE. The length of the CDR3 is 16 residues.